The present T cell receptor (beta chain) was sequenced within a study of Ad26.COV2.S vaccination and SARS-CoV-2 variants. Overall study findings and caveats: Breadth, reportedly substantial, characterized the spike-specific CD8+ and CD4+ T cell responses after vaccination. Those who received vaccine or placebo ended up with similar non-spike TCR breadth.

Treatment denoted: over 15 received Ad26.COV2.S at low or high dose, single or two shots; several received placebo; per-sample allocation not given. Samples were taken on day 63 after the first vaccine or placebo injection. Assay: immunoSEQ multiplex PCR; the TCRdb copy retains only in-frame clones and omits some. Found here are 410,000 or so clones, roughly 90% of them singletons; the top ten hold more than 10%. Points on this clone: Its antigen is undetermined.

This clonotype was sampled from a person between 18 and 60 years old who received the Ad26.COV2.S COVID-19 vaccine or a placebo. Sequences were derived from peripheral blood, sampled in a trial of Ad26.COV2.S vaccine versus placebo.

In DNA form, the CDR3 reads TGTGCCAGCAGCTTAGTTGGGAGGGACGTCCAAGAGACCCAGTACTTC. Translated, it gives CASSLVGRDVQETQYF. The V and J genes are TRBV7-6 and TRBJ2-5; TRBD2 agrees at 7 bases. Looked up from germline, CDR1 is SGHVS and CDR2 is FNYEAQ. V shed 1 base and J 1 base; nucleotides not matched to a gene: 6. The CDR3 covers 16 residues. Based on the CDR3 plus reference TRBV7-6 and TRBJ2-5, the full variable domain is GAGVSQSPRYKVTKRGQDVALRCDPISGHVSLYWYRQALGQGPEFLTYFNYEAQQDKSGLPNDRFSAERPEGSISTLTIQRTEQRDSAMYRCASSLVGRDVQETQYFGPGTRLLVL.